The 27 T cell receptor beta chains below come from one sample, sequenced in a study of beta chain features in type 1 diabetes. As every portion of the isolated RNA was reverse transcribed, the sequencing read expressed TCRB transcripts. Measured with immunoSEQ multiplex PCR; TCRdb has only the in-frame clones, and not every one. The sample includes 250,000 to 350,000 clones, roughly an eighth seen only once; the top ten take 0.017%. Antigens of these TCRs are unknown. Study conclusions and caveats: Type 1 diabetes patients had moderately but significantly shorter TCRB CDR3s in all four CD4+ subsets.

Sequencing was done on a sample of naive CD4+ T cells from blood. Receptors were obtained from a man aged 30 to 45 with type 1 diabetes.

The table lists this clone with a few counts. The chain has TRBV18 and TRBJ1-1; D remains unclear. This CDR3 region has 15 residues. V lost 2 bases, J lost 1 base, and 11 bases lay in between. Per the germline V gene, CDR1 is KGHSH and CDR2 is LQKENI. The CDR3 is CASSPSSGKNTEAFF. In DNA form, the CDR3 reads TGTGCCAGCTCACCATCGTCAGGCAAGAACACTGAAGCTTTCTTT. The complete variable domain, with remaining parts taken from reference TRBV18 and TRBJ1-1, reads NAGVMQNPRHLVRRRGQEARLRCSPMKGHSHVYWYRQLPEEGLKFMVYLQKENIIDESGMPKERFSAEFPKEGPSILRIQQVVRGDSAAYFCASSPSSGKNTEAFFGQGTRLTVV.

This clone showed up just a few times. V is TRBV11-2 and J is TRBJ2-5; TRBD2 matches at 9 bases. The CDR3 is 14 amino acids. After removal of 5 bases from V and 4 bases from J, the junction contained 5 bases not matched to a gene. Germline V gives CDR1 SGHAT, CDR2 FQNNGV. The CDR3 loop is CASSRRLAAETQYF. For the CDR3, the DNA is TGTGCCAGCAGCCGTCGACTAGCGGCAGAGACCCAGTACTTC.

In this sample, this clone turned up a few times. The chain links TRBV5-1 to TRBJ2-1, with D tentatively TRBD1 (5 bases). Germline V gene data show CDR1 as SGHRS and CDR2 as YFSETQ. This CDR3 is 12 amino acids long. V lost 4 bases to trimming and J lost 10 bases, with 12 bases between them. CDR3: CASSTPPGEQFF. In nucleotides, the CDR3 is TGCGCCAGCAGCACCCCTCCAGGGGAGCAGTTCTTC.

This clone was found a few times. V usage is TRBV7-2 and J usage is TRBJ2-2; tentative D call: TRBD2 (6 bases). The CDR3 runs 16 residues. The germline V gene has CDR1 SGHTA and CDR2 FQGNSA. The germline V and J ends were trimmed by 5 bases and 0 bases, with 13 bases remaining between them. DNA of the CDR3: TGTGCCAGCAGCGCCAGGACTACTCCGAACACCGGGGAGCTGTTTTTT. This encodes CASSARTTPNTGELFF. Combining the CDR3 with reference TRBV7-2 and TRBJ2-2 gives the whole variable domain GAGVSQSPSNKVTEKGKDVELRCDPISGHTALYWYRQSLGQGLEFLIYFQGNSAPDKSGLPSDRFSAERTGGSVSTLTIQRTQQEDSAVYLCASSARTTPNTGELFFGEGSRLTVL.

This clone showed up just a few times. V gene TRBV5-1 combines with J gene TRBJ1-5; 7 bases match TRBD1. With V trimmed by 4 bases and J by 4 bases, 5 bases remained unmatched. This CDR3 contains 14 residues. From germline, CDR1 is SGHRS and CDR2 YFSETQ. For the CDR3, the DNA is TGCGCCAGCAGCCAGGGACAGCCAAATCAGCCCCAGCATTTT. This gives the protein CASSQGQPNQPQHF.

This clone has only a few counts. The J gene is TRBJ2-3, the V gene TRBV7-9; a weak D match, TRBD2 (6 bases). The CDR3 extends over 17 amino acids. Trimming stripped 6 bases from V and 4 bases from J, with 23 bases between. CDR1 is SEHNR and CDR2 is FQNEAQ in the germline V gene (reference sequence). CDR3 sequence reads: CASSLRRLGGAADTQYF. For the CDR3, the DNA is TGTGCCAGCAGTCTCAGACGACTAGGTGGGGCGGCAGATACGCAGTATTTT.

The rearrangement links TRBV10-3 to TRBJ2-3, with 13 bases identical to TRBD2. Germline V CDR1 and CDR2: ENHRY, SYGVKD. Unmatched junction bases numbered 9, after V lost 4 bases and J lost 5 bases. The CDR3 is 17 amino acids. The CDR3 here is CAISGRLAGGGGDTQYF. The CDR3 region has the DNA TGTGCCATCAGTGGGCGACTAGCGGGAGGTGGTGGAGATACGCAGTATTTT.

The chain recombines TRBV27 with TRBJ2-7; D is unresolved. V lost 6 bases to trimming and J lost 2 bases, with 11 bases between them. Germline V CDR1 and CDR2: MNHEY, SMNVEV (reference sequence). The CDR3 is 13 amino acids. Here the CDR3 reads CASSQVLAYEQYF. CDR3 sequence (DNA): TGTGCCAGCAGCCAGGTTTTAGCCTACGAGCAGTACTTC.

This clone has more than one count but fewer than ten. V and J are TRBV25-1 and TRBJ1-1, with unresolved D. V shed 6 bases and J shed 0 bases, with 20 bases lying between them. Germline V gene lookup returns CDR1 MGHDK and CDR2 SYGVNS. The CDR3 is made up of 17 amino acids. The CDR3 spells CASSRWDPTGMNTEAFF. The CDR3 region has the DNA TGTGCCAGCAGCCGGTGGGATCCGACCGGGATGAACACTGAAGCTTTCTTT.

This clone was counted only a few times. The rearrangement joins TRBV7-3 to TRBJ2-5, with D possibly being TRBD2 (6 bases). Germline CDR1 and CDR2: SGHTA and FQGTGA. This CDR3 contains 16 residues. The V gene lost 5 bases and the J gene lost 4 bases, with 20 bases spanning the gap. The CDR3 DNA reads TGTGCCAGCAGCCTCGCTGGGGGAGGCGGCCCAGAGACCCAGTACTTC. Amino acids: CASSLAGGGGPETQYF.

The gene calls are TRBV6-5 and TRBJ1-2; 7 nucleotides match TRBD1. The V gene's germline CDR1 is MNHEY and CDR2 SVGAGI. The CDR3 is 15 residues long. Trimming took 0 bases from V and 4 from J; bases not matched to a gene: 5. Here the CDR3 reads CASSYSKQGSYGYTF. In nucleotides, the CDR3 is TGTGCCAGCAGTTACTCGAAACAGGGGAGCTATGGCTACACCTTC.

The V gene is TRBV13, the J gene TRBJ2-7, with D tentatively TRBD2 (5 bases). V was cut by 2 bases and J by 5 bases, with 16 bases left in between. This CDR3 has 15 amino acids. Germline assignment: CDR1 PRHDT and CDR2 FYEKMQ (reference sequence). The chain's CDR3 is CASSLFGVLGHEQYF. The CDR3 bases are TGTGCCAGCAGCTTATTCGGGGTTCTCGGGCACGAGCAGTACTTC. The whole variable domain, filled in from reference TRBV13 and TRBJ2-7, reads AAGVIQSPRHLIKEKRETATLKCYPIPRHDTVYWYQQGPGQDPQFLISFYEKMQSDKGSIPDRFSAQQFSDYHSELNMSSLELGDSALYFCASSLFGVLGHEQYFGPGTRLTVT.

J is TRBJ2-1 and V is TRBV4-2; 8 nucleotides line up with TRBD2. Trimming removed 3 bases from V and 5 bases from J; junction bases left unmatched: 3. Germline CDR1 is LGHNA and CDR2 is YNFKEQ. This CDR3 spans 14 amino acids. The CDR3 coding sequence is TGTGCCAGCAGCCAGACACTAGCGGACAATGAGCAGTTCTTC. Residues: CASSQTLADNEQFF.

This clone was detected a few times. The V call is TRBV7-9, the J call TRBJ1-5; tentative D call: TRBD1 (5 bases). The CDR3 consists of 13 residues. In germline, CDR1 is SEHNR, CDR2 FQNEAQ (reference sequence). The germline V and J ends were trimmed by 5 bases and 4 bases, with 9 bases remaining between them. The CDR3 region has the DNA TGTGCCAGCAGCGGGGACTCAAATCAGCCCCAGCATTTT. This gives the protein CASSGDSNQPQHF.

The chain joins TRBV5-1 to TRBJ2-5; 8 nucleotides align to TRBD1. The V gene's germline CDR1 is SGHRS and CDR2 YFSETQ. This CDR3 is 16 amino acids long. V shed 1 base, J shed 5 bases, and the junction held 10 bases outside the gene matches. CDR3 sequence reads: CASSLFGGQGMETQYF. CDR3 nucleotide sequence: TGCGCCAGCAGCTTGTTTGGTGGACAGGGTATGGAGACCCAGTACTTC.

This clone was found a few times. This chain connects TRBV27 to TRBJ2-7, with D possibly matching TRBD1 (6 bases). Germline CDR1 is MNHEY and CDR2 is SMNVEV (reference sequence). With 4 bases removed from V and 3 bases from J, the gap between germline ends came to 28 bases. This CDR3 region has 19 residues. The CDR3 loop reads CASSSFLSGAVSSYYEQYF. The CDR3 region has the DNA TGTGCCAGCAGTTCATTCCTATCAGGGGCCGTTAGTTCCTACTACGAGCAGTACTTC.

The V and J genes are TRBV29-1 and TRBJ2-3, with TRBD2 matching over 12 bases. Trimming cost V 1 base and J 4 bases; bases outside gene matches: 3. There are 15 residues in the CDR3. CDR1 is SQVTM and CDR2 is ANQGSEA in the germline V gene. The CDR3 reads CSVEGLAGGADTQYF. Written as DNA, the CDR3 is TGCAGCGTTGAAGGTCTAGCGGGAGGGGCAGATACGCAGTATTTT.

The chain has TRBV6-6 and TRBJ1-2; 8 bases fit TRBD1. The germline V gene encodes CDR1 MNHNY and CDR2 SVGAGI (reference sequence). The CDR3 has 12 amino acids. V lost 5 bases to trimming and J lost 8 bases; unmatched junction nucleotides: 4. The CDR3 sequence is CASSIGQGGYTF. The CDR3 nucleotides are TGTGCCAGCAGTATTGGACAGGGCGGCTACACCTTC.

The chain joins TRBV7-9 to TRBJ1-2, with D possibly TRBD1 on 5 matching bases. Germline V gives CDR1 SEHNR, CDR2 FQNEAQ (reference sequence). V dropped 5 bases and J dropped 5 bases, with 24 bases sitting between them. CDR3 length equals 17 residues. CDR3 loop: CASSVSSGGFREYGYTF. The CDR3 coding sequence is TGTGCCAGCAGCGTTTCATCGGGGGGATTCCGAGAGTATGGCTACACCTTC.

The genes are TRBV30 and TRBJ1-5, with D tentatively TRBD1 (6 bases). This CDR3 spans 14 amino acids. Germline V CDR1 and CDR2: GTSNPN, SVGIG (reference sequence). Trimming pared 7 bases from V and 0 bases from J, leaving 13 bases between. As DNA, the CDR3 is TGTGCCTTTCAAACAGGGAGTAGCAATCAGCCCCAGCATTTT. It translates to CAFQTGSSNQPQHF.

This clone was observed a few times. This chain connects TRBV5-4 to TRBJ2-6; tentative D call: TRBD2 (6 bases). From germline, CDR1 is SGHNT and CDR2 YYREEE (reference sequence). V gave up 0 bases and J gave up 2 bases, with 6 bases separating them. The CDR3 has 15 residues. CDR3 bases: TGTGCCAGCAGCTTGGCGGGGGCTGGGGCCAACGTCCTGACTTTC. As protein: CASSLAGAGANVLTF.

The chain couples TRBV7-2 to TRBJ2-1; D might be TRBD1 (6 bases). The V and J ends lost 1 base and 6 bases respectively, with 10 bases between them. The CDR3 runs 14 residues. In germline, CDR1 is SGHTA, CDR2 FQGNSA. The CDR3 sequence: CASSLGLGGNEQFF. The CDR3 DNA is TGTGCCAGCAGCTTAGGGCTAGGGGGCAATGAGCAGTTCTTC.

The chain links TRBV29-1 to TRBJ2-1, with 11 bases aligning to TRBD2. The ends lost 0 bases at V and 3 bases at J; junction bases unmatched: 1. Germline-derived CDR1 and CDR2 are SQVTM and ANQGSEA. The CDR3 contains 15 residues. CDR3 region: CSVEELAGGYNEQFF. The CDR3 DNA follows: TGCAGCGTTGAAGAGCTAGCGGGAGGCTACAATGAGCAGTTCTTC.

The chain has TRBV28 and TRBJ2-3, with D perhaps TRBD1 (5 bases). This CDR3 spans 13 amino acids. V lost 7 bases and J lost 1, with 9 bases in between. Germline V gene sequence: CDR1 MDHEN, CDR2 SYDVKM. As DNA, the CDR3 is TGTGCCAGCATAGACAGCCGCACAGATACGCAGTATTTT. Its protein is CASIDSRTDTQYF. The complete variable domain, with remaining parts taken from reference TRBV28 and TRBJ2-3, reads DVKVTQSSRYLVKRTGEKVFLECVQDMDHENMFWYRQDPGLGLRLIYFSYDVKMKEKGDIPEGYSVSREKKERFSLILESASTNQTSMYLCASIDSRTDTQYFGPGTRLTVL.

The chain joins TRBV4-1 to TRBJ2-1, with a possible D match to TRBD2 (6 bases). The CDR3 runs to 17 residues. CDR1 and CDR2 (germline): MGHRA, YSYEKL. V was shortened by 3 bases and J by 6 bases, with 21 bases between the two germline ends. The CDR3 loop is CASSHGVRTIRSNEQFF. CDR3 in DNA: TGCGCCAGCAGCCACGGCGTACGGACTATCCGGTCCAATGAGCAGTTCTTC.

The chain joins TRBV11-2 to TRBJ2-7; possibly TRBD1 for D (5 bases). In germline, CDR1 is SGHAT, CDR2 FQNNGV. The length of the CDR3 is 14 residues. Trimming took off 1 base at V and 3 bases at J, with 10 bases between the two ends. The CDR3 coding sequence is TGTGCCAGCAGCTTAGGACAGATGAGCTACGAGCAGTACTTC. As protein: CASSLGQMSYEQYF.

The V and J genes are TRBV18 and TRBJ2-5; 8 bases agree with TRBD2. The V and J ends lost 0 bases and 5 bases, in that order; junction bases with no gene match: 5. CDR1 KGHSH and CDR2 LQKENI come from the germline V gene. The CDR3 is made up of 15 amino acids. The CDR3 bases are TGTGCCAGCTCACCACCGAGCGGGGGAAGGGAGACCCAGTACTTC. This gives the protein CASSPPSGGRETQYF.